A single sample gave rise to the 15 T cell receptor beta chains below, sequenced in a study of blood T cell repertoires in COVID-19. Data came from immunoSEQ multiplex PCR; TCRdb stores just in-frame clones and leaves some out. There are about 130,000 clones in the sample; around four fifths occur only once, and 9.5% to 10% lies in the top ten. The sample taken for sequencing was peripheral blood. These receptors came from a man between 35 and 55 years old with active or convalescent COVID-19.

This sequence joins TRBV19 and TRBJ1-3, with TRBD1 matching over 7 bases. Germline V gives CDR1 LNHDA, CDR2 SQIVND (reference sequence). The CDR3 spans 14 residues. After removal of 4 bases from V and 2 bases from J, the junction contained 2 bases not matched to a gene. The CDR3 DNA reads TGTGCCAGTAGTAAACAGGGGACTGGAAACACCATATATTTT. Translated, it gives CASSKQGTGNTIYF.

The genes are TRBV15 and TRBJ1-1; D may be TRBD1 (6 bases). CDR1 and CDR2 (germline): LNHNV, YYDKDF (reference sequence). CDR3 length equals 12 residues. V shed 8 bases and J shed 2 bases, with 9 bases lying between them. The CDR3 reads CATGTHNTEAFF. In nucleotides, the CDR3 is TGTGCCACCGGGACACATAACACTGAAGCTTTCTTT.

This clone was counted once. The chain combines TRBV3-1 (or the pseudogene TRBV3-2) with TRBJ2-1, with D possibly TRBD1 on 6 matching bases. The ends were cut back, 1 base at V and 11 bases at J, with 18 bases in the middle. Germline assignment: CDR1 LGHDT and CDR2 YNNKEL (reference sequence). This CDR3 has 15 amino acids. DNA of the CDR3: TGTGCCAGCAGCCAAGGAAAGGGTAGAGGGGGTAAGCAGTTCTTC. Translation gives CASSQGKGRGGKQFF.

About this clone: Distinct nucleotide sequences in the sample also encode this CDR3. The chain links TRBV10-2 to TRBJ2-3; D ambiguous. CDR3 length: 15 residues. CDR1 is WSHSY, CDR2 SAAADI, per germline. V was pared by 0 bases and J by 0 bases, with 7 bases between. CDR3 in DNA: TGCGCCAGCAGTGAGTCGCCGGTAAGCACAGATACGCAGTATTTT. Encoded protein: CASSESPVSTDTQYF.

This chain uses TRBV5-1 with TRBJ2-2; D is undetermined. The V end lost 0 bases, the J end lost 3 bases, and 6 bases lay between the germline ends. The germline gives CDR1 SGHRS, CDR2 YFSETQ. The CDR3 runs to 14 residues. The CDR3 DNA reads as TGCGCCAGCAGCTTGGGACACCACACCGGGGAGCTGTTTTTT. Translating it yields CASSLGHHTGELFF.

CDR3 region: CASSQDRETQYF. The CDR3, as DNA: TGTGCCAGCAGCCAAGATAGAGAGACCCAGTACTTC. This chain links TRBV4-2 with TRBJ2-5; D uncertain. Germline CDR1 is LGHNA and CDR2 is YNFKEQ. Trimming pared 0 bases from V and 4 bases from J, leaving 3 bases between. The CDR3 has 12 residues.

This clone showed up just a few times. This rearrangement joins TRBV27 to TRBJ1-3, with D perhaps TRBD1 (5 bases). V lost 6 bases, J lost 0 bases, and 15 bases lay in between. Germline CDR1 MNHEY, CDR2 SMNVEV (reference sequence). The length of the CDR3 is 16 residues. This chain's CDR3 is CASRSRGGNSGNTIYF. CDR3 DNA: TGTGCCAGCAGATCCCGTGGGGGGAACTCTGGAAACACCATATATTTT.

The V and J genes are TRBV6-5 and TRBJ1-6; D is unclear. This CDR3 contains 15 residues. Trimming took 6 bases from V and 8 from J, leaving 17 bases between them. From germline, CDR1 is MNHEY and CDR2 SVGAGI. This CDR3 is CASRGSGQPYSPLHF. As DNA, the CDR3 is TGTGCCAGCAGAGGTAGTGGGCAGCCATATTCACCCCTCCACTTT.

V gene TRBV6-6 combines with J gene TRBJ2-7; 7 positions agree with TRBD1. The CDR3 is made up of 14 amino acids. The V gene end was trimmed by 5 bases and the J gene end by 2 bases; junction bases not matched to a gene: 6. Germline assignment: CDR1 MNHNY and CDR2 SVGAGI (reference sequence). The CDR3 is CASSHHTGAYEQYF. CDR3 coding DNA: TGTGCCAGCAGTCACCATACAGGGGCCTACGAGCAGTACTTC.

The V and J genes are TRBV12-2 and TRBJ2-2; TRBD2, the table's D call, lacks a check against the DNA. TRBV12-2 is designated a pseudogene. The CDR3 length is 16 residues. For the CDR3, the DNA is TGTGCAAGTCGCTCCCCCGGGAGGTCGAACACCGGGGAGCTGTTTTTT. It encodes CASRSPGRSNTGELFF.

CDR3 residues: CASSQDGGGYNEQFF. DNA of the CDR3: TGCGCCAGCAGCCAAGATGGGGGGGGATACAATGAGCAGTTCTTC. The chain couples TRBV4-3 to TRBJ2-1, with 7 nucleotides matching TRBD2. In germline, CDR1 is LGHNA, CDR2 YSLEER. This CDR3 is 15 amino acids long. Unmatched junction bases numbered 3, after V lost 0 bases and J lost 4 bases.

This rearrangement joins TRBV7-3 to TRBJ2-1; 7 bases fit TRBD2. V dropped 4 bases and J dropped 6; count of bases not matched to a gene: 12. CDR1 and CDR2 from the germline V gene are SGHTA and FQGTGA. This CDR3 comprises 16 residues. DNA for the CDR3: TGTGCCAGCAGCTCGCGGGGAGGGGATTTCACCAATGAGCAGTTCTTC. It translates to CASSSRGGDFTNEQFF.

As for this clone: One end of the junction does not line up with germline, which may come from a read error. Here the CDR3 DNA reads TGTGCCAGCGGAGGGAATCATAACTCACCCCTCCACTTT. This sequence encodes CASGGNHNSPLHF. The genes are TRBV12-3 or TRBV12-4 and TRBJ1-6, with D uncertain. The CDR3 has 13 amino acids.

The rearrangement uses TRBV5-6 and TRBJ2-2; 12 bases fit TRBD1. The germline gives CDR1 SGHDT, CDR2 YYEEEE. CDR3 length equals 16 residues. With V trimmed by 4 bases and J by 6 bases, 7 bases remained unmatched. CDR3: CASSLSGTGGSGELFF. The CDR3, as DNA: TGTGCCAGCAGCCTCTCCGGGACAGGGGGCTCCGGGGAGCTGTTTTTT.

The V call is TRBV30, the J call TRBJ2-7, with D possibly TRBD2 on 5 matching bases. The germline V gene encodes CDR1 GTSNPN and CDR2 SVGIG (reference sequence). V gave up 0 bases and J gave up 6 bases, with 6 bases separating them. The CDR3 is made up of 11 amino acids. The CDR3 is CAWSVLGEQYF. In DNA form, the CDR3 reads TGTGCCTGGAGTGTACTAGGCGAGCAGTACTTC.